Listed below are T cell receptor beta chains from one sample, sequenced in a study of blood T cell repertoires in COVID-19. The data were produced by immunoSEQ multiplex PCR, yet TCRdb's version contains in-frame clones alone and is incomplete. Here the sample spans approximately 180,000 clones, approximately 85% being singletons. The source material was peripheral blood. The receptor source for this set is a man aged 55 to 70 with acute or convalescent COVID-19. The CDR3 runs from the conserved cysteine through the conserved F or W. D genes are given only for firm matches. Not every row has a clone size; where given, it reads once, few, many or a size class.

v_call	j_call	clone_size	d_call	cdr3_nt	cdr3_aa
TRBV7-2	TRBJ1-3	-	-	TGTGCCAGCAGCAGGGGGAACACCATATATTTT	CASSRGNTIYF
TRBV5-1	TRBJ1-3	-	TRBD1	TGCGCCAGCAGCGAGGGACAGGGGGGAAACACCATATATTTT	CASSEGQGGNTIYF
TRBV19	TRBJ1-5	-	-	TGTGCCAGTAGTTCCTATCTCACTAGCAATCAGCCCCAGCATTTT	CASSSYLTSNQPQHF
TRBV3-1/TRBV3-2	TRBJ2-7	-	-	TGTGCCAGCAGCCAAGGGTTGGGGGGCGTGACTAGCCTTCCCGAGCAGTACTTC	CASSQGLGGVTSLPEQYF
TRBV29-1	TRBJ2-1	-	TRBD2	TGCAGCGTTGCTGGCGGGAGAACAGGAGCCTACAATGAGCAGTTCTTC	CSVAGGRTGAYNEQFF
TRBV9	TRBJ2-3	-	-	TGTGCCAGCAGCGTAGTAGAGGGAGGCGCTCCGGATACGCAGTATTTT	CASSVVEGGAPDTQYF
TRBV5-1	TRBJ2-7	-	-	TGCGCCAGCAGCTTGACCCCAGGGGACTACGAGCAGTACTTC	CASSLTPGDYEQYF
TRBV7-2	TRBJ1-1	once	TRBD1	TGTGCCAGCCGGACAGGGGGATACGCTGAAGCTTTCTTT	CASRTGGYAEAFF
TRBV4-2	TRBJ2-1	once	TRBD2	TGTGCCAGCAGCCAAACCGGGACTAGCGGTACCTACAATGAGCAGTTCTTC	CASSQTGTSGTYNEQFF
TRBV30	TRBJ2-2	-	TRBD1	TGTGCCTGGAGAAGACAGGGAGATTCCGGGGAGCTGTTTTTT	CAWRRQGDSGELFF
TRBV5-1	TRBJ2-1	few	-	TGCGCCAGCAGCCAGTTGGGCCCTCTCAGCTCCTACAATGAGCAGTTCTTC	CASSQLGPLSSYNEQFF
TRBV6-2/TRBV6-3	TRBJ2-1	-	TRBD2	TGTGCCAGCAGCGACGGGACTAGCGGGAGGAATGAGCAGTTCTTC	CASSDGTSGRNEQFF
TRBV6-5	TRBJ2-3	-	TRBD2	TGTGCCAGCAGTTACTCTGGGACTACCAGCACAGATACGCAGTATTTT	CASSYSGTTSTDTQYF
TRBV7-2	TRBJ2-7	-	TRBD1	TGTGCCAGCAGCTCCAATTCAGGGGGCGGTCGTCCCTACGAGCAGTACTTC	CASSSNSGGGRPYEQYF
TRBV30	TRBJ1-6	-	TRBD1	TGTGCCTGGAGACCAGGGGGCGACAATTCACCCCTCCACTTT	CAWRPGGDNSPLHF
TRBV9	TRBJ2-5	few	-	TGTGCCAGCAAACAGGAAGGTGGGACCCAGTACTTC	CASKQEGGTQYF
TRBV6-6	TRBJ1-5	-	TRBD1	TGTGCCAGCAGTTACACAGGGGGCACTCAGCCCCAGCATTTT	CASSYTGGTQPQHF
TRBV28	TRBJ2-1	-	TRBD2	TGTGCCAGCAGTCTAGGGGGACTAGCGGGCAATGAGCAGTTCTTC	CASSLGGLAGNEQFF
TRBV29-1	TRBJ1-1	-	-	TGCAGCGCCTCCCGGGGGGCGCTTACTGAAGCTTTCTTT	CSASRGALTEAFF
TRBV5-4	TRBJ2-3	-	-	TGTGCCAGCATCCTCAGGGGCCAATGTCACACAGATACGCAGTATTTT	CASILRGQCHTDTQYF
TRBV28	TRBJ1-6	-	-	TGTGCCAGCATAGGACAACGACGGCGGGGCGATTCACCCCTCCACTTT	CASIGQRRRGDSPLHF
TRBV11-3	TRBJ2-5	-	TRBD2	TGTGCCAGCAGCTTAACGGGAGGGGTAGGAGAGACCCAGTACTTC	CASSLTGGVGETQYF
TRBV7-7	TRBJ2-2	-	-	TGTGCTAGCAGCTTAGTTTCCGGGGCCGGGGAGCTGTTTTTT	CASSLVSGAGELFF
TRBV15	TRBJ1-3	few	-	TGTGCCACCAGCAGAGATAACGGAGCCTCTGGAAACACCATATATTTT	CATSRDNGASGNTIYF
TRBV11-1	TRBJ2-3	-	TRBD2	TGTGCCAGCAGCTTAGGAACGGGAGGTGGCACAGATACGCAGTATTTT	CASSLGTGGGTDTQYF
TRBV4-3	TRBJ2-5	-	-	TGCGCCAGCAGCCAAGAACAGGGTAGGGGGGAGACCCAGTACTTC	CASSQEQGRGETQYF
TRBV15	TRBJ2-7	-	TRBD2	TGTGCCACCAGCAGAGGAGGGACTAGCGGGAGTTACGAGCAGTACTTC	CATSRGGTSGSYEQYF
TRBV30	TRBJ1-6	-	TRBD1	TGTGCCTGGAGGCCGGGACAGGGGGATTCACCCCTCCACTTT	CAWRPGQGDSPLHF
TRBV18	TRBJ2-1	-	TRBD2	TGTGCCAGCTCCTCTAGCGGGAGTGTCTATGAGCAGTTCTTC	CASSSSGSVYEQFF
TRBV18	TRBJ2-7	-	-	TGTGCCAGCTCAGAACAGGGATTGGAGCAGTACTTC	CASSEQGLEQYF
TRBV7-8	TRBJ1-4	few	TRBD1	TGTGCCAGCAGCCGGACAGGGGGCCCGGGGAGGTCAACTAATGAAAAACTGTTTTTT	CASSRTGGPGRSTNEKLFF